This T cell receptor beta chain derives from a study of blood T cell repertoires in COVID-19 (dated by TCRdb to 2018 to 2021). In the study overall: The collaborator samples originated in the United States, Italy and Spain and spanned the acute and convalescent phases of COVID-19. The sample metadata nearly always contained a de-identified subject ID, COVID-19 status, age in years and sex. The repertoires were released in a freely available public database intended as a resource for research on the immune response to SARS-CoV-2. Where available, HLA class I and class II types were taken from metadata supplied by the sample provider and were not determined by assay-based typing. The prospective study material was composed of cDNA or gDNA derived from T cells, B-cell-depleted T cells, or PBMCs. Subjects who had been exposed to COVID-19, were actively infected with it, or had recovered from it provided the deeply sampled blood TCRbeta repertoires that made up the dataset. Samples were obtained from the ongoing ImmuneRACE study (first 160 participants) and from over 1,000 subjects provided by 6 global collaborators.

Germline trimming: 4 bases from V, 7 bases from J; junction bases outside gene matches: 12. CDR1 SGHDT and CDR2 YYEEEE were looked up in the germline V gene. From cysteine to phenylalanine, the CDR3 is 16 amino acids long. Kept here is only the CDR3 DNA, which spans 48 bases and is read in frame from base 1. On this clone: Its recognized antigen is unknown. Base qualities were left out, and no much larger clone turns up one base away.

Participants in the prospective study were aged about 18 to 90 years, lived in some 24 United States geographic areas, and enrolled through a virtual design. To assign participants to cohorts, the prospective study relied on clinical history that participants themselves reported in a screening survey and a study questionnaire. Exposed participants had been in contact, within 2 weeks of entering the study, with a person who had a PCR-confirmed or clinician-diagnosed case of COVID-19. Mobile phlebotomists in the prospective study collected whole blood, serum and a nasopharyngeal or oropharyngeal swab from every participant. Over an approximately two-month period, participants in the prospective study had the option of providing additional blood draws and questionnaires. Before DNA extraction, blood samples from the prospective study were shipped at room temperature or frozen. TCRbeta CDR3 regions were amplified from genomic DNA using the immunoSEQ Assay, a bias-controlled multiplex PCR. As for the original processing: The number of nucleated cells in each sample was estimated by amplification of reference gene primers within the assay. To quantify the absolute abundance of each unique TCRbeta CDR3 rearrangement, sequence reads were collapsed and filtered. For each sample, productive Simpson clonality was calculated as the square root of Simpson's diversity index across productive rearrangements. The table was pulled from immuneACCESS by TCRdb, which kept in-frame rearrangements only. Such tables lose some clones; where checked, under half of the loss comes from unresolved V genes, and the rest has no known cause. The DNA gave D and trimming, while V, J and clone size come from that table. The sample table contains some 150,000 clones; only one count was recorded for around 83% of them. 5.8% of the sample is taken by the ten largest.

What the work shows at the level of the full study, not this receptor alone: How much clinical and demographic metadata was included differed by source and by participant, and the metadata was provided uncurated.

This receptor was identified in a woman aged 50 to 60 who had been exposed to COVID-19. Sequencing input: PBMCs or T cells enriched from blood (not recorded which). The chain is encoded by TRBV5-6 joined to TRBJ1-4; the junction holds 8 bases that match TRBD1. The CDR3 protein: CASSARWTGLSEKLFF. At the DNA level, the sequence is TGTGCCAGCAGCGCCCGATGGACAGGGTTAAGTGAAAAACTGTTTTTT.